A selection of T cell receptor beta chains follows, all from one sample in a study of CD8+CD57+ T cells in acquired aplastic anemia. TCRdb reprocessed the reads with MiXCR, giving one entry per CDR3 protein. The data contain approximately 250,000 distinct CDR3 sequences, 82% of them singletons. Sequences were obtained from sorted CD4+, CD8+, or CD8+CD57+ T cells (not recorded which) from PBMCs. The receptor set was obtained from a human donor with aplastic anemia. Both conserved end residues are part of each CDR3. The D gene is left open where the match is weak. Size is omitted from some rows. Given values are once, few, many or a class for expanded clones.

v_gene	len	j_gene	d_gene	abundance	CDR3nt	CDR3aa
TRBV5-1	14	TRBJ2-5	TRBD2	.	TGTGCCACCAGCTTAGGGAGCGGGGAAGAGACCCAGTACTTC	CATSLGSGEETQYF
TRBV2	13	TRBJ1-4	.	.	TGTGCCAGCAGTGATTCAACTAATGAAAAACTGTTCTTT	CASSDSTNEKLFF
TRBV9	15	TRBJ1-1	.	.	TGTGCCAGCAGCGTAGACGGGGGCATGAACACTGAAGCTTTCTTT	CASSVDGGMNTEAFF
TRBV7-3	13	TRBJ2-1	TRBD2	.	TGTGCCAGCAGCGATGGGGGGGACCATACGCAGTTCTTC	CASSDGGDHTQFF
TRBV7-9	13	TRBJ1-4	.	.	TGTGCCAGCAAAGTTGGACAGATTGAAGAGCTGTTTTTT	CASKVGQIEELFF
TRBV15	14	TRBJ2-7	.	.	TGTGCCACCAGCGACGTGCGGGGTAACTACGAGCAGTACTTC	CATSDVRGNYEQYF
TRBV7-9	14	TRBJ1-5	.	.	TGTGCCAGCAGCTTTGGGACGGTCAATCAGCCCCAGCATTTT	CASSFGTVNQPQHF
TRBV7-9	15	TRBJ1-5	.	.	TGTGCCAGCAGCGTAGGGGTCTCGCGAAATCATGGCCAGCATTTT	CASSVGVSRNHGQHF
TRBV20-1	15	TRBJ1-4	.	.	TGCAGTGCTAGAGATTTAGGTAGCGATAATGAAAAACTGTTTTTT	CSARDLGSDNEKLFF
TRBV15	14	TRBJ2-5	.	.	TGTGCCACCAGCAGGGGCAGCGAGCGAGATGCCCAGTACTTC	CATSRGSERDAQYF
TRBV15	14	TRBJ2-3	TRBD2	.	TGTGCCACCAGCATAGCGGGAGAGCCCGATACGCAGTATTTT	CATSIAGEPDTQYF
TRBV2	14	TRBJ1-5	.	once	TGTGCCAGCAGCTTAGCGGAAAGTCACCATCCCCAGCATTTT	CASSLAESHHPQHF
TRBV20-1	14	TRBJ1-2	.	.	TGCAGTGCTAGCCGGACCGGCGCCATGAATGGCTACACCTTC	CSASRTGAMNGYTF
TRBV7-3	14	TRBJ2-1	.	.	TGTGCCAGCAGCTTGGTGGCCTGGAGAAATGAGCAGTTCTTC	CASSLVAWRNEQFF
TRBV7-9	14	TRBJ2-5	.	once	TGTGCCAGCAGCCCCGTTGTCCCGGGAGAGCACGAGCAGTTC	CASSPVVPGEHEQF
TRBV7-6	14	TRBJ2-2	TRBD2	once	TGTGCCAGCAGCTTCCAGGGAGGGTCCGGGGAGTTGTTTTTT	CASSFQGGSGELFF
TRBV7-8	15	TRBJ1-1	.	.	TGTGCCAGCAGCACTAGTAACACCGGGGAGCTGTTTTTTTTCTTT	CASSTSNTGELFFFF
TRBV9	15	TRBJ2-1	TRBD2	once	TGTGCCAGCAGTGGTGAAGCGGGGTGGGACAATGAGCAGTTCTTC	CASSGEAGWDNEQFF
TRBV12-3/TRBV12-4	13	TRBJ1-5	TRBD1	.	TGTGCCAGCAGGTTGGGACAGAATCAGCCCCAGCATTTT	CASRLGQNQPQHF
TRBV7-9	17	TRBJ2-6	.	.	TGTGCCAGCAGCTTTCAGAGAAGCGCGTGGAGCGATGACGTCCTGACTTTC	CASSFQRSAWSDDVLTF
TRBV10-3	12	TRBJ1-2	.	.	TGTGCCAGCAGTCCAACAGGGCATGGCTACACCTTC	CASSPTGHGYTF
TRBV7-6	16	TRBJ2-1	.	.	TGTGCCAGCAGTCAGATAGGGGGAAACTCCTACAATGAGCAGTTCTTC	CASSQIGGNSYNEQFF
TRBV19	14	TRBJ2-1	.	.	TGTGCCAGCAGTGTAGCAAACAGGGAGGATGAGCAGTTCTTC	CASSVANREDEQFF
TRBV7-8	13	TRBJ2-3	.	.	TGTGCCAGCAGCGTCGCGGGCGCTGACAAGCAGTATTTT	CASSVAGADKQYF
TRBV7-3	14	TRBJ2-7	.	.	TGTGCCAGCAGTTTATCGGGAAGTGCCGACAAGCAGTACTTC	CASSLSGSADKQYF
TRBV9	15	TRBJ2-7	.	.	TGTGCCAGCAGTGTAGGAGGACAGATAACAGATAAGCAGTACTTC	CASSVGGQITDKQYF
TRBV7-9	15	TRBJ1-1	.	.	TGTGCCTACGACGTAGCGCCGTACGAAGAGACTCAATCTTTCTTT	CAYDVAPYEETQSFF
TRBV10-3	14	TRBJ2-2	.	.	TGTGCCAGCACTAACCGAAGGGGGACCGGGACGCTGTTTTTT	CASTNRRGTGTLFF
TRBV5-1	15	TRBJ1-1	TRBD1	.	TGCGCCAGCAGCTTGGGTACCAGGGGGTGCACTGAAGCTTTCTTT	CASSLGTRGCTEAFF
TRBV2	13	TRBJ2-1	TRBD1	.	TGTGCCAGCCGGGACAGGGGAATCGCAGTACGTCTGTTC	CASRDRGIAVRLF
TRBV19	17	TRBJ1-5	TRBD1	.	TGTGCCAGTAGTAGGACAGGGGGTTGGAAGAGCAATCAGCCCCAGCATTTT	CASSRTGGWKSNQPQHF
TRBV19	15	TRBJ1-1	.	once	TGTGCCAGTAGTTTAGCTAGCGCAGCGAACAATGAGCAGTTCTTT	CASSLASAANNEQFF
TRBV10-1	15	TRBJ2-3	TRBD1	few	TGCGCCAGCAGTGGACAGGGATGGGCCACAGATACGCAGTATTTT	CASSGQGWATDTQYF
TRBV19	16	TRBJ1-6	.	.	TGTGCCAGTAGTGTAGCTAGCGCAGCCTACAATTCACCGTTCTTCTTT	CASSVASAAYNSPFFF
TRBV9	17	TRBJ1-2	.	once	.	CASGGAGHIQYFDGYTF
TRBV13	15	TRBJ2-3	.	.	TGTGCCAGCAGCTCAGAGGGGGGAGCGGTAGATACGCAGTATTTT	CASSSEGGAVDTQYF
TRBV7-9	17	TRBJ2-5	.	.	TGTGCCAGCAGCTTTCAAAGAAGCTTGGGGAACGATGAGACCCAGTACTTC	CASSFQRSLGNDETQYF
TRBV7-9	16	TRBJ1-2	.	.	TGTGCCAGCAGCTGGGGTTCTGGGGGCCCGTACGAGCAGTACACCTTC	CASSWGSGGPYEQYTF
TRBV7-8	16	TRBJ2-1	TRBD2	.	TGTGCCAGCAGTATAACGGGAGGTCCCGATACGCAGTATCAGTTCTTC	CASSITGGPDTQYQFF
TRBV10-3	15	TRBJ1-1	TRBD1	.	TGTGCCATCAGCGGAGGACAGGGGGCGCGGGCTGAAGCTTTCTTT	CAISGGQGARAEAFF
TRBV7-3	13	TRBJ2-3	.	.	TGTGCCAGCAGGGGAGGGGGGACAGCTACGCCGTATTTT	CASRGGGTATPYF
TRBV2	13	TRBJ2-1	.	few	TGTGCCAGCAGTGAAAGGTGGGAACTTGAGCAGTTCTTC	CASSERWELEQFF
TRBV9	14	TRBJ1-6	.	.	TGTGCCAGCAGCGTAAGTTCATATACGCAGTACTTTGACTTT	CASSVSSYTQYFDF
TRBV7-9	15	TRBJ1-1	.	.	TGTGCCACCAGCCCAGATGGGACCTTGAAAGAGGCCCATTTCTTT	CATSPDGTLKEAHFF
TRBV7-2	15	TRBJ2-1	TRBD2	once	TGTGCCAGCAGCCAAGAACCAAAGACTAGCGGGGCCTACTTCTTC	CASSQEPKTSGAYFF
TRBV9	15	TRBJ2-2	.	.	TGTGCCAGCGGAGGAGCTGGGAACATTCAGTACTTCCTGTTTTTT	CASGGAGNIQYFLFF
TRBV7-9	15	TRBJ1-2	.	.	TGTGCCAGCAGCTTGAAAAGGGGCGCCGGGAGCGGCTACACCTTC	CASSLKRGAGSGYTF
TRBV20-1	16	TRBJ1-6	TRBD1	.	TGCAGTGCTACAGCTCGAGGGGACAGTTATAATTCACCCCTCCACTTT	CSATARGDSYNSPLHF
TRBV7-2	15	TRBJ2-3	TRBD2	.	TGTGCCAGCAGCTTAGAACTAGCGGGGGGGCTGACGCAGTATTTT	CASSLELAGGLTQYF
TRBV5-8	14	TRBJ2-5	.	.	TGTGCCAGCAGCCTAGAGAGGATGGGGATGGCCCAGTACTTC	CASSLERMGMAQYF
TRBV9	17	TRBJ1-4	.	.	TGTGCCATCAGTGAGTGTTCAGAAGAACAAATTTTTGAAAAACTGTTTTTT	CAISECSEEQIFEKLFF
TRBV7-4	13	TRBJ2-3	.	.	TGTGCCAGCGGGGTCGGGGGTACAGATAGGACGTATTTT	CASGVGGTDRTYF
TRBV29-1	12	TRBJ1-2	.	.	TGCAGCGTTGAAGGGGACACGAGCGGCTACACCTTC	CSVEGDTSGYTF
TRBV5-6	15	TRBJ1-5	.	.	TGTGCCAGCAGCTTCGGCCAGTTTAGCAATCAGCCCCAGCATTTT	CASSFGQFSNQPQHF
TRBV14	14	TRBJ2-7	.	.	TGTGCCAGCAGCCGAGCCGGAGGGCCCTACGAGCAGTACTTC	CASSRAGGPYEQYF
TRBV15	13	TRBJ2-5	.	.	TGTGCCAGCAGCCTAGGGAACCAAGAGACCCAGCAGTTC	CASSLGNQETQQF
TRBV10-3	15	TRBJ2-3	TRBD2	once	TGTGCCGCCAGCATTTCAGCGGGGGTCACAGATACGCAGTATTTT	CAASISAGVTDTQYF
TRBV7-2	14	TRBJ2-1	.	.	TGTGCCAGCAGCTTAACAGACGCCGCCGACGATGACTTCTTC	CASSLTDAADDDFF
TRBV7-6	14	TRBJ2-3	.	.	TGTGCCAGCAGCTCGGAGGGAGGTCCCGCAACGCAGTATTTT	CASSSEGGPATQYF